Listed below are T cell receptor beta chains from one sample, sequenced in a study of graft-versus-host responses after intestinal transplantation. Sequencing was performed with immunoSEQ multiplex PCR; in TCRdb, only in-frame clones are kept and a portion is missing. This table holds fewer than 90,000 clones, 85% to 95% found once. Their antigens remain unidentified. The sample was unstimulated CD4+ T cells sorted from spleen or lymph node cells, taken before transplant. These receptors all come from a human donor who was the organ donor for an intestinal transplant. Both conserved end residues are trimmed from each CDR3. The order of the fields is J gene, V gene, CDR3 protein.

>TRBJ1-4|TRBV5-5
ASSSGTAAYNEKLF
>TRBJ2-3|TRBV6-5
ASSSPGAGRRDTQY
>TRBJ1-4|TRBV30
AWSSGGSPNEKLF
>TRBJ2-7|TRBV7-2
ASSYLTGTTYEQY
>TRBJ1-2|TRBV7-2
ASSLAEISSETYGYT
>TRBJ2-7|TRBV7-2
ASTSTPTSGGYEQY
>TRBJ2-3|TRBV18
ASSPLTGTDTQY
>TRBJ2-5|TRBV11-3
ASSLDAGGLAGTQY
>TRBJ1-2|TRBV5-5
ASSLANYGYT
>TRBJ1-1|TRBV6-1
AGSFGVMNTEAF
>TRBJ2-5|TRBV27
ASTEGASGGQETQY
>TRBJ1-6|TRBV18
ASSPQGTGINSPLH
>TRBJ2-7|TRBV6-1
ASALRSDRYEQY
>TRBJ1-1|TRBV5-1
ASSPREGNTEAF
>TRBJ2-7|TRBV5-4
ASSLVGTGIEYEQY
>TRBJ2-7|TRBV20-1
SAADPYEQY
>TRBJ1-2|TRBV7-8
ASSLNTDYT
>TRBJ2-1|TRBV7-9
ASRFTSGANEQF
>TRBJ1-3|TRBV4-1
ASSQGTLLGGNTIY
>TRBJ1-1|TRBV28
ASSLQGSISEAF
>TRBJ1-6|TRBV27
ASSSQSIDRKGPLH
>TRBJ1-1|TRBV30
AWSGTSYYTEAF
>TRBJ1-2|TRBV6-5
ASSASYGYT
>TRBJ2-7|TRBV11-3
ASSSDRGGYEQY
>TRBJ2-5|TRBV28
ASRPQGAQETQY
>TRBJ1-5|TRBV7-8
ASSLVSQGGQPQH
>TRBJ1-4|TRBV15
ATSSYRGPNEKLF
>TRBJ1-5|TRBV28
ASSGLTGAGNQPQH
>TRBJ2-3|TRBV2
ASNGHDTDTQY
>TRBJ2-7|TRBV7-9
ASSLRAESYEQY
>TRBJ1-6|TRBV19
ASNGGQLYNSPLH
>TRBJ2-3|TRBV6-6
ASSYPKYTDTQY
>TRBJ1-1|TRBV6-6
ASSYDRNTEAF
>TRBJ2-5|TRBV7-9
ASTVFPSETQY
>TRBJ2-1|TRBV10-1
ATASGGAYNHNEQF
>TRBJ2-1|TRBV11-2
AGTAGTPYNEQF
>TRBJ2-5|TRBV19
ASSAYSGQETQY
>TRBJ2-5|TRBV2
ASSRLGETQY
>TRBJ1-5|TRBV7-8
ASSLDRTGRNSNQPQH
>TRBJ2-3|TRBV5-1
ASSFQGVLTDTQY
>TRBJ1-5|TRBV6-6
ASGGQGPNQPQH
>TRBJ1-1|TRBV5-1
ASHKTVQGQNTEAF